Given below is one TCR beta chain in context. No cognate antigen has been identified for it. No much larger clonotype is one base removed from it; base qualities were not supplied. There are 15 amino acids in the CDR3, from cysteine to phenylalanine inclusive. Of the read, only the CDR3 DNA is kept; its 45 bases are in frame from base 1. Looking up the germline V gene yields CDR1 SGHAT and CDR2 FQNNGV. V is reduced by 0 bases and J by 1 base, leaving a spacing of 7 bases between them. The time point label here, explained by the study, means: persistent/refractory GD, antithyroid drugs over 5 years with positive TRAb. For both TCR sequencing and RNA sequencing, RNA was extracted from PBMCs in TRIzol. The diagnosis of Graves' disease followed American Thyroid Association guidelines. The patients came from an endocrinology department in Xi'an, China. From each patient, around 9 milliliters of peripheral blood was collected into an EDTA anticoagulant tube. Ficoll Paque Plus density gradient separation was used to isolate PBMCs, and no further T cell sorting was performed. An Agilent 2100 Bioanalyzer and agarose gel were used to check RNA quality, while a NanoDrop 2000 measured RNA concentration.

This entry is derived from a study of regulatory T cells in long-lasting Graves disease (dated by TCRdb to about 2021). Study-level background: Persistent Graves' disease meant more than 5 years of antithyroid drug treatment with TSH receptor autoantibodies that stayed positive. TCR sequencing covered around 13 persistent and around 20 newly diagnosed Graves' disease patients, 33 samples in total. The study took place in China and was registered as a clinical trial. In the clinical cohort, patients with persistent Graves' disease had used antithyroid drugs for an average of approximately eleven years. Patients with persistent Graves' disease were compared with patients with newly diagnosed Graves' disease using TCR sequencing and RNA sequencing of peripheral blood. What the research found in general, with its limitations: TRBV28, TRBJ1-2 and TRBJ2-5 were preferentially used in persistent disease, while TRBV20-1 and TRBJ2-1 were favored in newly diagnosed disease. Compared with newly diagnosed patients, patients with persistent Graves' disease had lower TCR Shannon entropy and fewer highly expanded clones, which suggests clonal expansion. Because the primary lesion, thyroid tissue, could not be accessed, the study looked at peripheral blood alone. A larger number of public clonotypes was shared among persistent patients (approximately 3,000) than among newly diagnosed patients (roughly 970). The small sample size was acknowledged by the authors as a limitation that may reduce accuracy. Only the TCR beta chain was sequenced and analyzed.

Library prep was done by multiplex PCR. The sample was run on an Illumina HiSeq 4000. To build TCR beta libraries, CDR3 regions were amplified by Arm-PCR using iRepertoire HTBI primers. Before sequencing, the PCR products went through gel purification. Per the source publication's procedure: Across samples, around 62 TRBV and 13 to 15 TRBJ segments were identified and used for gene usage analysis of CDR3 amino acid clonotypes. COPE and FqMerger were used to merge filtered high-quality paired reads into contigs. BLAST was used to align contigs to the IMGT TRBV, TRBD and TRBJ reference genes, and CDR3 was defined following IMGT. Any clonotype with a frequency above 0.1% was counted as a highly expanded clone. Shannon entropy served as the measure of repertoire diversity, while the Gini coefficient captured V-J evenness. A clonotype was considered public if more than one individual shared it. Starting from the raw public reads, TCRdb applied fastp trimming at Q25, assembled clones with MiXCR and retained in-frame beta chains. Each CDR3 protein gets just one entry, which takes the most common genes and DNA from the rows behind it. None of the V and J calls come from the authors' own analysis; TCRdb made them. This sample lists almost 350,000 distinct CDR3 sequences; around a fifth were detected once. The ten largest clonotypes hold 29% of the sample.

The chain uses TRBV11-2 and TRBJ2-1; a tentative D call is TRBD2 (5 bases match). The source was peripheral blood mononuclear cells (PBMCs), collected when the disease was refractory, from a patient treated with antithyroid drugs. The clonotype originates from a female donor with Graves disease. For the CDR3, the sequence is CASSLDRRSYNEQFF. The DNA sequence follows: TGTGCCAGCAGCTTAGATCGGAGGTCCTACAATGAGCAGTTCTTC.